Shown below are 8 T cell receptor beta chains from a single sample sequenced in a study of cytomegalovirus exposure and HLA in healthy donors. PCR involved 60 Vbeta and 13 Jbeta primers. Produced via immunoSEQ multiplex PCR; TCRdb's table is partial and in-frame only. The sample table sets out around 140,000 clones. The sequenced material came from PBMCs. All receptors derive from a woman in her forties or fifties in good health and CMV-seronegative.

This chain links TRBV9 with TRBJ2-2; the match to TRBD2 covers 8 bases. Germline V gene lookup returns CDR1 SGDLS and CDR2 YYNGEE. The CDR3 spans 17 residues. V lost 4 bases and J lost 0; bases outside the gene matches: 8. Written as DNA, the CDR3 is TGTGCCAGCAGCTCAACCGGACTAGCATCGAACACCGGGGAGCTGTTTTTT. It translates to CASSSTGLASNTGELFF.

The chain uses TRBV6-5 and TRBJ2-7; D possibly corresponds to TRBD2 (5 bases). This CDR3 is built from 13 residues. The germline gives CDR1 MNHEY, CDR2 SVGAGI. V lost 0 bases and J lost 7, with 10 bases in between. The CDR3 nucleotides read TGTGCCAGCAGTTACTCGACCGGGAAAGAGCAGTACTTC. This gives the protein CASSYSTGKEQYF.

The chain joins TRBV5-5 to TRBJ1-2; D remains unclear. Germline CDR1 SGHKS, CDR2 YYEKEE (reference sequence). The CDR3 extends over 15 amino acids. V lost 0 bases to trimming and J lost 0 bases, with 9 bases between them. This CDR3 reads CASSLAEGTNYGYTF. The CDR3 DNA sequence: TGTGCCAGCAGCTTGGCGGAGGGTACTAACTATGGCTACACCTTC.

The rearrangement uses TRBV5-6 and TRBJ2-5; D perhaps matches TRBD2 (6 bases). Trimming removed 5 bases at V and 9 bases at J, with 23 bases between. Germline-derived CDR1 and CDR2 are SGHDT and YYEEEE. This CDR3 has 15 amino acids. Here the CDR3 reads CASSALGTARGAQYF. The CDR3 DNA follows: TGTGCCAGCAGTGCCCTCGGGACCGCCCGCGGGGCCCAGTACTTC.

This chain links TRBV2 with TRBJ1-2; TRBD1 agrees at 10 bases. Per the germline V gene, CDR1 is SNHLY and CDR2 is FYNNEI. J lost 4 bases, V lost 4 bases, and 3 bases had no gene match. This CDR3 has 14 amino acids. The CDR3 region has the DNA TGTGCCAGCAGTGTTGGACAGGGGGTCTATGGCTACACCTTC. This codes for CASSVGQGVYGYTF.

V usage is TRBV5-1 and J usage is TRBJ1-1; D ambiguous. CDR3 length equals 14 residues. Trimming pared 0 bases from V and 4 bases from J, leaving 10 bases between. Looked up from germline, CDR1 is SGHRS and CDR2 is YFSETQ. CDR3 protein: CASSLDGRGTEAFF. In nucleotides, the CDR3 is TGCGCCAGCAGCTTGGACGGCCGGGGCACTGAAGCTTTCTTT.

The CDR3 loop reads CATSSASGSYNEQFF. Here the CDR3 DNA reads TGTGCCACCAGCTCCGCTAGCGGTTCCTACAATGAGCAGTTCTTC. V usage is TRBV15 and J usage is TRBJ2-1, with 7 bases that match TRBD2. Trimming took 5 bases from V and 1 from J; bases not matched to a gene: 5. Germline CDR1 and CDR2: LNHNV and YYDKDF (reference sequence). This CDR3 region has 15 residues.

This chain joins TRBV5-1 and TRBJ2-2, with 7 positions matching TRBD1. The ends lost 5 bases at V and 4 bases at J; junction bases unmatched: 14. This CDR3 spans 17 amino acids. Germline values: CDR1 SGHRS, CDR2 YFSETQ. The CDR3, as DNA: TGCGCCAGCAGTCTCAACTTAACAGGGGTTTTCACCGGGGAGCTGTTTTTT. Protein product: CASSLNLTGVFTGELFF.